The 23 T cell receptor beta chains below all came from one sample that was sequenced in a study of T cells in Graves' hyperthyroidism and ophthalmopathy. TCR beta CDR3 sequences were amplified from RNA transcripts. The study used the HTBI primer set for a first-round RT-PCR of the TCR CDR3. Via MiXCR, TCRdb re-called the multiplex PCR reads, giving one row per CDR3 protein. The sample carries 500,000 to 650,000 distinct CDR3 sequences, about 20% recorded once. The specimen was blood. Receptors originate from a man aged 35-49 years with Graves' ophthalmopathy.

This clonotype was counted between two and nine times. The chain uses TRBV3-1 and TRBJ2-3, with 9 bases that match TRBD2. This CDR3 comprises 16 residues. After removal of 10 bases from V and 3 bases from J, the junction contained 14 bases not matched to a gene. CDR1 and CDR2 (germline): LGHDT, YNNKEL (reference sequence). The CDR3 region is CAISSSPSGKTDTQYF. The CDR3 DNA is TGTGCCATCTCCTCAAGCCCTAGCGGGAAGACAGATACGCAGTATTTT.

This clonotype has ten or more counts. V is TRBV7-2 and J is TRBJ2-1; 7 nucleotides align to TRBD1. Germline CDR1 SGHTA, CDR2 FQGNSA. CDR3 length: 16 residues. Trimming cost V 5 bases and J 4 bases; bases outside gene matches: 11. DNA for the CDR3: TGTGCCAGCAGCCAATCGAGGGGGCGGCTATACAATGAGCAGTTCTTC. This translates into CASSQSRGRLYNEQFF.

This clonotype was recorded a few times. The gene calls are TRBV7-9 and TRBJ1-3; 7 bases are a match to TRBD1. Per germline, CDR1 SEHNR and CDR2 FQNEAQ (reference sequence). J was trimmed by 0 bases and V by 3 bases; bases with no gene match: 5. The CDR3 extends over 16 amino acids. The CDR3 reads CASSLGQTFSGNTIYF. CDR3 sequence (DNA): TGTGCCAGCAGCTTGGGACAGACCTTCTCTGGAAACACCATATATTTT.

J is TRBJ2-2 and V is TRBV5-1; tentative D call: TRBD2 (6 bases). CDR3 length: 16 residues. The germline V gene encodes CDR1 SGHRS and CDR2 YFSETQ. V was cut by 2 bases and J by 2 bases, with 13 bases left in between. The CDR3 DNA follows: TGCGCCAGCAGCTTTCACCGGGACTCTAACACCGGGGAGCTGTTTTTT. Protein sequence: CASSFHRDSNTGELFF.

This clonotype was seen at least ten times. The CDR3, as DNA: TGCGCCAGCAGCTTGGGGCGTATTAACAATGAGCAGTTCTTC. This translates into CASSLGRINNEQFF. The chain joins TRBV5-1 to TRBJ2-1; no clear D. The CDR3 extends over 14 amino acids. Germline-derived CDR1 and CDR2 are SGHRS and YFSETQ. Trimming took off 0 bases at V and 5 bases at J, with 9 bases between the two ends.

In this sample, this clonotype turned up many times. The chain uses TRBV6-2 or TRBV6-3 and TRBJ1-2, with a possible D match to TRBD1 (5 bases). V was shortened by 4 bases and J by 6 bases, with 9 bases between the two germline ends. CDR3 size: 12 residues. CDR1 MNHEY and CDR2 SVGEGT come from the germline V gene. CDR3 in amino acids: CASSSWGDGYTF. Here the CDR3 DNA reads TGTGCCAGCAGTTCGTGGGGGGATGGCTACACCTTC.

Comment on this clonotype: Possible read error: a much larger clone is one base away. The CDR3 sequence: CASRRGPYNEQFF. The DNA of the CDR3 is TGTGCCAGCAGGAGGGGGCCCTACAATGAGCAGTTCTTC. The rearrangement uses TRBV2 and TRBJ2-1; 7 bases agree with TRBD1. Per germline, CDR1 SNHLY and CDR2 FYNNEI. Trimming took 6 bases from V and 2 from J; bases not matched to a gene: 1. CDR3 size: 13 residues.

This clonotype was seen many times. V is TRBV6-1 and J is TRBJ2-5; D gene ambiguous. Per the germline V gene, CDR1 is MNHNS and CDR2 is SASEGT. This CDR3 is built from 14 residues. With 6 bases removed from V and 2 bases from J, the gap between germline ends came to 13 bases. Here the CDR3 DNA reads TGTGCCAGCAGCCCTGGGCAGCTTCAAGAGACCCAGTACTTC. Residues: CASSPGQLQETQYF.

In this sample, this clonotype turned up a few times. The DNA of the CDR3 is TGTGCCAGCAGCCAAGTTGTCACCTACGACCCACACTCCTACAATGAGCAGTTCTTC. Encoded protein: CASSQVVTYDPHSYNEQFF. The chain uses TRBV4-2 and TRBJ2-1, with no clear D. The CDR3 has 19 amino acids. Germline V gene sequence: CDR1 LGHNA, CDR2 YNFKEQ. Trimming cost V 1 base and J 0 bases, with 19 bases left between them.

This clonotype was counted many times. The CDR3 DNA reads TGTGCCAGCTCACCTTCACAGGGATCGGGCACTGAAGCTTTCTTT. As protein: CASSPSQGSGTEAFF. The chain links TRBV18 to TRBJ1-1, with D perhaps TRBD1 (6 bases). CDR1 is KGHSH and CDR2 is LQKENI in the germline V gene. The CDR3 runs 15 residues. The V and J ends lost 3 bases and 4 bases respectively, with 15 bases between them. Based on the CDR3 plus reference TRBV18 and TRBJ1-1, the full variable domain is NAGVMQNPRHLVRRRGQEARLRCSPMKGHSHVYWYRQLPEEGLKFMVYLQKENIIDESGMPKERFSAEFPKEGPSILRIQQVVRGDSAAYFCASSPSQGSGTEAFFGQGTRLTVV.

The rearrangement joins TRBV5-1 to TRBJ1-1; TRBD1 agrees at 9 bases. From germline, CDR1 is SGHRS and CDR2 YFSETQ. The CDR3 loop spans 14 amino acids. J was trimmed by 5 bases and V by 1 base; bases with no gene match: 3. CDR3 protein: CASSLHGTGTEAFF. CDR3 DNA: TGCGCCAGCAGCTTGCACGGGACAGGGACTGAAGCTTTCTTT.

This clonotype was recorded once. V is TRBV20-1 and J is TRBJ1-1, with TRBD1 as a possible D gene (6 bases). The germline V gene encodes CDR1 DFQATT and CDR2 SNEGSKA (reference sequence). Trimming shortened V by 0 bases and J by 0 bases, and 11 bases separated the two germline ends. The CDR3 runs 15 residues. CDR3 nucleotides: TGCAGTGCTAGAGATTCTCGGGGGCTGAACACTGAAGCTTTCTTT. Translation: CSARDSRGLNTEAFF.

This clonotype was seen ten or more times. The chain is built from TRBV6-2 or TRBV6-3 and TRBJ1-1; a weak D match, TRBD1 (5 bases). The ends were cut back, 0 bases at V and 1 base at J, with 21 bases in the middle. Per the germline V gene, CDR1 is MNHEY and CDR2 is SVGEGT. The CDR3 totals 19 residues. The CDR3 DNA follows: TGTGCCAGCAGTTACTCGCTAATGGGGGAGAGAGGAGGGAACACTGAAGCTTTCTTT. Translation gives CASSYSLMGERGGNTEAFF.

This clonotype was counted a few times. The chain uses TRBV7-3 and TRBJ2-1; D might be TRBD2 (5 bases). Germline CDR1 is SGHTA and CDR2 is FQGTGA. This CDR3 has 16 residues. The V end was cut by 5 bases, the J end by 0 bases, with 14 bases between. DNA for the CDR3: TGTGCCAGCAGCCAGAACCCGACTAACTCCTACAATGAGCAGTTCTTC. It encodes CASSQNPTNSYNEQFF.

The V and J genes are TRBV7-9 and TRBJ1-1, with a weak D call TRBD1 (5 bases). Germline CDR1 SEHNR, CDR2 FQNEAQ (reference sequence). The germline V and J ends were trimmed by 4 bases and 5 bases, with 11 bases remaining between them. The CDR3 is made up of 13 amino acids. CDR3 loop: CASSSDGGTEAFF. For the CDR3, the DNA is TGTGCCAGCAGCTCGGACGGGGGGACTGAAGCTTTCTTT.

This clonotype was picked up a small number of times. This chain connects TRBV3-1 to TRBJ2-2; D is ambiguous. The length of the CDR3 is 15 residues. The V end lost 2 bases, the J end lost 3 bases, and 10 bases lay between the germline ends. Per germline, CDR1 LGHDT and CDR2 YNNKEL (reference sequence). The CDR3 nucleotides read TGTGCCAGCAGCCAACCCCGAGGAGACACCGGGGAGCTGTTTTTT. Protein sequence: CASSQPRGDTGELFF.

A few counts support this clonotype. The chain links TRBV27 to TRBJ1-5, with D perhaps matching TRBD1 (5 bases). Germline lookup yields CDR1 MNHEY and CDR2 SMNVEV (reference sequence). This CDR3 region has 13 residues. Trimming shortened V by 7 bases and J by 4 bases, and 11 bases separated the two germline ends. In DNA, the CDR3 is TGTGCCAGCATGGGGGACGGAAATCAGCCCCAGCATTTT. This gives the protein CASMGDGNQPQHF.

The rearrangement joins TRBV6-1 to TRBJ2-7; D may be TRBD2 (6 bases). Germline V gene lookup returns CDR1 MNHNS and CDR2 SASEGT. V lost 8 bases and J 3 bases, leaving 14 bases between the germline ends. The CDR3 spans 13 residues. CDR3 sequence: CASAPGTYYEQYF. CDR3 in DNA: TGTGCCAGCGCTCCGGGGACTTACTACGAGCAGTACTTC.

This clonotype was detected ten times or more. The V call is TRBV2, the J call TRBJ2-7; the D is unclear. The CDR3 is made up of 14 amino acids. Germline CDR1 is SNHLY and CDR2 is FYNNEI. With 3 bases removed from V and 6 bases from J, the gap between germline ends came to 15 bases. The CDR3, as DNA: TGTGCCAGCAGTGACCCCGTGGGTTCCGGCGAGCAGTACTTC. Protein product: CASSDPVGSGEQYF.

This clonotype was observed many times. The J gene is TRBJ2-1, the V gene TRBV7-2; 16 positions match TRBD2. CDR3 size: 20 residues. The germline gives CDR1 SGHTA, CDR2 FQGNSA. Trimming removed 1 base from V and 2 bases from J; junction bases left unmatched: 8. CDR3 in amino acids: CASSLGARGTSGGAYNEQFF. CDR3 DNA sequence: TGTGCCAGCAGCTTAGGAGCTAGGGGGACTAGCGGGGGGGCCTACAATGAGCAGTTCTTC.

The CDR3 loop reads CASSEFADKGNTIYF. The DNA of the CDR3 is TGTGCCAGCAGTGAATTTGCAGACAAAGGAAACACCATATATTTT. This chain connects TRBV25-1 to TRBJ1-3; no definite D call. The CDR3 extends over 15 amino acids. Germline CDR1 MGHDK, CDR2 SYGVNS. Deletions cut 1 base from V and 4 bases from J, with 11 bases between.

J is TRBJ1-6 and V is TRBV20-1; tentatively, D is TRBD1 (6 bases). V was pared by 4 bases and J by 7 bases, with 14 bases between. The CDR3 contains 14 residues. Germline V lookup: CDR1 DFQATT, CDR2 SNEGSKA (reference sequence). The chain's CDR3 is CSATQGDRNSPLHF. CDR3 coding DNA: TGCAGTGCTACACAGGGAGATCGGAATTCACCCCTCCACTTT.

This chain joins TRBV28 and TRBJ1-5, with D possibly TRBD1 on 6 matching bases. The germline gives CDR1 MDHEN, CDR2 SYDVKM. The CDR3 totals 14 residues. The V end lost 7 bases, the J end lost 7 bases, and 17 bases lay between the germline ends. Here the CDR3 DNA reads TGTGCCAGCACCGAGGACAGTCTCGGACAGCCCCAGCATTTT. Amino acids: CASTEDSLGQPQHF.